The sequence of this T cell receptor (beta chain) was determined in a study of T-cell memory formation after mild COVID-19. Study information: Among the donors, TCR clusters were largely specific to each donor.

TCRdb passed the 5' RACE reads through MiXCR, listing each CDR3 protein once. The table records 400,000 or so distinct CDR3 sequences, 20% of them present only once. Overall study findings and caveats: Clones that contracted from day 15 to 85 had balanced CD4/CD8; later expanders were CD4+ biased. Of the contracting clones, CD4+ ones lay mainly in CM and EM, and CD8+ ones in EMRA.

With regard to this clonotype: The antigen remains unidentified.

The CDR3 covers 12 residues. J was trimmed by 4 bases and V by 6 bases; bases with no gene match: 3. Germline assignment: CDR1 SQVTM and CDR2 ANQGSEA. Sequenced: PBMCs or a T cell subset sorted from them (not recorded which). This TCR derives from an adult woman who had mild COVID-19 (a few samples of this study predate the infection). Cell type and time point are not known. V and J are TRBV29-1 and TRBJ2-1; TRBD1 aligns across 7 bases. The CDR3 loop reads CSVGTDYNEQFF. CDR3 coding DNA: TGCAGCGTCGGGACAGATTACAATGAGCAGTTCTTC.